The 12 T cell receptor beta chains given below trace back to one sample, sequenced in a study of tumor-infiltrating lymphocytes in localized non-small cell lung cancer. Generated by immunoSEQ multiplex PCR, the TCRdb table keeps only in-frame clones and is missing some. The sample has 10,000 to 15,000 clones; under 90% are singletons. Sequencing was carried out using lung tumor tissue. The receptor source for this set is a human donor with non-small cell lung cancer.

V gene TRBV14 combines with J gene TRBJ1-2; a possible D gene is TRBD1 (5 bases). The CDR3 has 16 amino acids. With 0 bases removed from V and 8 bases from J, the gap between germline ends came to 19 bases. The germline gives CDR1 SGHDN, CDR2 FVKESK. The CDR3 coding sequence is TGTGCCAGCAGCCAAGATCTCTCCGGGGGTAGGGGAGGCTACACCTTC. Residues: CASSQDLSGGRGGYTF.

The chain recombines TRBV10-1 with TRBJ2-2; 8 positions agree with TRBD2. The CDR3 has 16 residues. Germline CDR1 reads WNHNN; CDR2 reads SYGVQD (reference sequence). V shed 8 bases, J shed 0 bases, and the junction held 8 bases outside the gene matches. The CDR3 sequence is CASRLAGQANTGELFF. The CDR3 DNA reads as TGCGCCAGCCGTCTAGCGGGCCAGGCGAACACCGGGGAGCTGTTTTTT.

The V and J genes are TRBV2 and TRBJ2-7, with 7 bases matching TRBD1. This CDR3 has 13 amino acids. Germline values: CDR1 SNHLY, CDR2 FYNNEI. V shed 5 bases and J 3 bases; nucleotides not matched to a gene: 4. CDR3 sequence reads: CASSRDRDYEQYF. In DNA, the CDR3 is TGTGCCAGCAGTCGGGACAGAGACTACGAGCAGTACTTC.

This clone occurred a few times. Here the CDR3 reads CASSPKLVFVFDEQFF. The CDR3, as DNA: TGTGCCAGCAGCCCAAAATTGGTCTTCGTTTTCGATGAGCAGTTCTTC. This chain joins TRBV5-6 and TRBJ2-1, with D unclear. The CDR3 covers 16 residues. Trimming removed 4 bases at V and 8 bases at J, with 22 bases between. Germline values: CDR1 SGHDT, CDR2 YYEEEE.

V is TRBV7-9 and J is TRBJ1-2; D not certain. The CDR3 loop spans 14 amino acids. V lost 2 bases, J lost 5 bases, and 12 bases lay in between. Germline CDR1 SEHNR, CDR2 FQNEAQ (reference sequence). CDR3 nucleotide sequence: TGTGCCAGCAGCTTAAATCCACAGTTATATGGCTACACCTTC. Encoded protein: CASSLNPQLYGYTF.

This clone was counted once. CDR3 nucleotide sequence: TGTGCCAGCAGCCCGACTAGCGGTCACACCGGGGAGCTGTTTTTT. Translated, it gives CASSPTSGHTGELFF. This chain joins TRBV7-2 and TRBJ2-2, with 9 nucleotides matching TRBD2. The V gene's germline CDR1 is SGHTA and CDR2 FQGNSA. This CDR3 is 15 amino acids long. After removal of 5 bases from V and 3 bases from J, the junction contained 4 bases not matched to a gene.

The V call is TRBV5-5, the J call TRBJ1-2; the D gene is possibly TRBD1 (5 bases). The germline gives CDR1 SGHKS, CDR2 YYEKEE (reference sequence). Trimming stripped 3 bases from V and 4 bases from J, with 16 bases between. The CDR3 is 15 residues long. The chain's CDR3 is CASSSRPGLTYGYTF. CDR3 coding DNA: TGTGCCAGCAGCTCCCGGCCGGGGCTCACCTATGGCTACACCTTC.

This clone was found a few times. The chain uses TRBV7-2 and TRBJ2-7, with 9 bases aligning to TRBD2. The CDR3 consists of 15 residues. Trimming at V came to 2 bases and at J to 0 bases, leaving 2 bases not matched to a gene. The germline V gene encodes CDR1 SGHTA and CDR2 FQGNSA. The chain's CDR3 is CASSLNSGSSYEQYF. For the CDR3, the DNA is TGTGCCAGCAGCTTAAATAGCGGGAGCTCCTACGAGCAGTACTTC.

The gene calls are TRBV9 and TRBJ1-2; D might be TRBD1 (5 bases). The CDR3 loop spans 15 amino acids. CDR1 SGDLS and CDR2 YYNGEE come from the germline V gene. V shed 0 bases and J shed 3 bases, with 12 bases lying between them. This CDR3 reads CASSVGVGGDYGYTF. The CDR3 region has the DNA TGTGCCAGCAGCGTAGGTGTTGGGGGTGACTATGGCTACACCTTC.

This clone has just one count. This rearrangement joins TRBV2 to TRBJ1-5, with 10 bases fitting TRBD1. The CDR3 sequence is 15 residues long. Looked up from germline, CDR1 is SNHLY and CDR2 is FYNNEI. After removal of 6 bases from V and 6 bases from J, the junction contained 8 bases not matched to a gene. CDR3 DNA sequence: TGTGCCAGCAGGAGGGACAGGGGAAATGGTCAGCCCCAGCATTTT. Protein product: CASRRDRGNGQPQHF.

The chain couples TRBV7-9 to TRBJ2-7, with TRBD1 matching over 10 bases. V shed 2 bases and J 2 bases; nucleotides not matched to a gene: 3. Per the germline V gene, CDR1 is SEHNR and CDR2 is FQNEAQ (reference sequence). CDR3 size: 15 residues. The CDR3 DNA reads as TGTGCCAGCAGCTTACCCGGGACAGGGGCCTACGAGCAGTACTTC. Encoded protein: CASSLPGTGAYEQYF.

The chain has TRBV10-3 and TRBJ2-4, with unresolved D. Germline V gives CDR1 ENHRY, CDR2 SYGVKD. V lost 6 bases and J lost 8, with 11 bases in between. The CDR3 extends over 12 amino acids. CDR3 amino acids: CAISPGRDIQYF. In DNA, the CDR3 is TGTGCCATCAGCCCCGGACGGGACATTCAGTACTTC.